The 18 T cell receptor beta chains below were found in one sample sequenced in a study of cytomegalovirus exposure and HLA in healthy donors. Both 60 Vbeta primers and 13 Jbeta primers went into the PCR. Data came from immunoSEQ multiplex PCR; TCRdb stores just in-frame clones and leaves some out. The data contain fewer than 150,000 clones, 75% to 80% of them seen just once; the ten biggest clones take up around 5.9%. The sample was PBMCs. Source of these receptors: a woman aged 40 to 50 in good health and CMV-seropositive.

V and J are TRBV7-9 and TRBJ2-1; 8 bases line up with TRBD1. The germline V gene has CDR1 SEHNR and CDR2 FQNEAQ (reference sequence). The CDR3 is 15 amino acids. The J segment lost 5 bases and the V segment lost 5 bases, leaving 8 bases of the junction unmatched. CDR3 in amino acids: CASSRGQGDNNEQFF. The CDR3 DNA is TGTGCCAGCAGCCGAGGACAGGGCGACAACAATGAGCAGTTCTTC.

V is TRBV11-2 and J is TRBJ2-3; no firm D call. Germline V gene sequence: CDR1 SGHAT, CDR2 FQNNGV. Trimming pared 0 bases from V and 3 bases from J, leaving 4 bases between. The CDR3 runs to 13 residues. DNA of the CDR3: TGTGCCAGCAGCTTAGATATGACAGATACGCAGTATTTT. It codes for CASSLDMTDTQYF.

The J gene is TRBJ2-2, the V gene TRBV28; TRBD1 matches 7 bases. The V segment lost 6 bases and the J segment 5 bases; nucleotides outside the gene matches: 15. Per the germline V gene, CDR1 is MDHEN and CDR2 is SYDVKM. The CDR3 length is 17 residues. DNA of the CDR3: TGTGCCAGCAGCTCTTATCGGACAGGAATAAGTACCGGGGAGCTGTTTTTT. It specifies CASSSYRTGISTGELFF. Supplemented by reference TRBV28 and TRBJ2-2, the full variable domain reads DVKVTQSSRYLVKRTGEKVFLECVQDMDHENMFWYRQDPGLGLRLIYFSYDVKMKEKGDIPEGYSVSREKKERFSLILESASTNQTSMYLCASSSYRTGISTGELFFGEGSRLTVL.

This rearrangement joins TRBV11-1 to TRBJ2-1; 9 bases agree with TRBD2. Germline assignment: CDR1 SGHAT and CDR2 FQDESV (reference sequence). J was trimmed by 10 bases and V by 4 bases; bases with no gene match: 14. The CDR3 totals 16 residues. CDR3 sequence: CASSSSFLAGRGEQFF. The CDR3 DNA is TGTGCCAGCAGCTCGTCGTTCCTAGCGGGACGGGGAGAGCAGTTCTTC.

This rearrangement joins TRBV6-5 to TRBJ2-7, with 11 bases identical to TRBD2. The ends lost 8 bases at V and 3 bases at J; junction bases unmatched: 9. The germline V gene encodes CDR1 MNHEY and CDR2 SVGAGI. The CDR3 is 15 residues long. CDR3 bases: TGTGCCAGCGTAAGATCGACTAGCGGGAACTACGAGCAGTACTTC. Protein sequence: CASVRSTSGNYEQYF.

This chain uses TRBV10-3 with TRBJ2-1, with TRBD2 matching over 8 bases. Germline V lookup: CDR1 ENHRY, CDR2 SYGVKD. The ends lost 7 bases at V and 0 bases at J; junction bases unmatched: 17. This CDR3 has 19 residues. The CDR3 is CAITQNGGTSGFSYNEQFF. CDR3 in DNA: TGTGCCATCACCCAGAACGGGGGAACTAGCGGTTTCTCCTACAATGAGCAGTTCTTC.

The V and J genes are TRBV30 and TRBJ2-7; D is unclear. The CDR3 length is 11 residues. V lost 7 bases to trimming and J lost 4 bases, with 11 bases between them. The germline gives CDR1 GTSNPN, CDR2 SVGIG (reference sequence). Here the CDR3 reads CALSLRYEQYF. The CDR3, as DNA: TGTGCCTTATCCCTCAGATACGAGCAGTACTTC.

This chain joins TRBV29-1 and TRBJ2-5; D unresolved. Germline CDR1 is SQVTM and CDR2 is ANQGSEA. Trimming shortened V by 1 base and J by 4 bases, and 10 bases separated the two germline ends. There are 13 residues in the CDR3. This CDR3 reads CSVEGLPGETQYF. CDR3 bases: TGCAGCGTTGAAGGTCTCCCAGGAGAGACCCAGTACTTC.

The chain carries TRBV5-4 and TRBJ2-5; the match to TRBD2 covers 10 bases. From germline, CDR1 is SGHNT and CDR2 YYREEE (reference sequence). The CDR3 totals 15 residues. Germline trimming cut 3 bases from V and 5 bases from J; bases unmatched to any gene: 7. CDR3 protein: CASSSEREGGETQYF. In DNA, the CDR3 is TGTGCCAGCAGCTCAGAGCGGGAGGGTGGGGAGACCCAGTACTTC. Based on the CDR3 plus reference TRBV5-4 and TRBJ2-5, the full variable domain is ETGVTQSPTHLIKTRGQQVTLRCSSQSGHNTVSWYQQALGQGPQFIFQYYREEENGRGNFPPRFSGLQFPNYSSELNVNALELDDSALYLCASSSEREGGETQYFGPGTRLLVL.

The V call is TRBV5-1, the J call TRBJ2-2; D may be TRBD1 (6 bases). Trimming removed 0 bases from V and 4 bases from J, with 13 bases in between. The CDR3 length is 16 residues. In germline, CDR1 is SGHRS, CDR2 YFSETQ. The CDR3 nucleotides are TGCGCCAGCAGCTTGGCAACAGGGACCGGCACCGGGGAGCTGTTTTTT. Its translation: CASSLATGTGTGELFF. The whole variable domain, remainder taken from reference TRBV5-1 and TRBJ2-2, is KAGVTQTPRYLIKTRGQQVTLSCSPISGHRSVSWYQQTPGQGLQFLFEYFSETQRNKGNFPGRFSGRQFSNSRSEMNVSTLELGDSALYLCASSLATGTGTGELFFGEGSRLTVL.

The chain is built from TRBV7-9 and TRBJ2-3; 7 positions agree with TRBD2. With 2 bases clipped from V and 4 bases from J, the junction kept 3 bases outside the gene matches. Germline assignment: CDR1 SEHNR and CDR2 FQNEAQ (reference sequence). This CDR3 has 14 residues. The CDR3 region is CASSLQAGSDTQYF. The DNA of the CDR3 is TGTGCCAGCAGCTTACAAGCGGGATCAGATACGCAGTATTTT.

This clone showed up just once. The V and J genes are TRBV7-2 and TRBJ2-2; D may be TRBD2 (6 bases). The germline V and J ends were trimmed by 3 bases and 2 bases, with 10 bases remaining between them. CDR3 size: 15 residues. The germline V gene encodes CDR1 SGHTA and CDR2 FQGNSA. In DNA form, the CDR3 reads TGTGCCAGCAGCTTTAGCGGAGTAAACACCGGGGAGCTGTTTTTT. This encodes CASSFSGVNTGELFF. Full variable domain (remainder filled in from reference TRBV7-2 and TRBJ2-2): GAGVSQSPSNKVTEKGKDVELRCDPISGHTALYWYRQSLGQGLEFLIYFQGNSAPDKSGLPSDRFSAERTGGSVSTLTIQRTQQEDSAVYLCASSFSGVNTGELFFGEGSRLTVL.

This rearrangement joins TRBV6-1 to TRBJ2-5; 10 nucleotides match TRBD2. The V gene end was trimmed by 4 bases and the J gene end by 1 base; junction bases not matched to a gene: 6. There are 16 residues in the CDR3. Germline assignment: CDR1 MNHNS and CDR2 SASEGT. This CDR3 reads CASSATSGRGQETQYF. The CDR3 coding sequence is TGTGCCAGCAGTGCGACTAGCGGGCGGGGCCAAGAGACCCAGTACTTC.

The chain has TRBV27 and TRBJ1-2, with 7 positions matching TRBD1. The V and J ends lost 6 bases and 0 bases, in that order; junction bases with no gene match: 10. Germline V gene lookup returns CDR1 MNHEY and CDR2 SMNVEV (reference sequence). The CDR3 contains 16 residues. The CDR3 spells CASRRQGALSNYGYTF. The DNA of the CDR3 is TGTGCCAGCAGGAGACAGGGTGCACTATCTAACTATGGCTACACCTTC.

CDR3 bases: TGCGCCAGCAGTCAAGGACAGGTCTCGGTGTCGGAGTTTGGGGAGCTGTTTTTT. This codes for CASSQGQVSVSEFGELFF. The rearrangement joins TRBV23-1 to TRBJ2-2; TRBD1 matches at 7 bases. TRBV23-1 is an open reading frame, and its role is uncertain. The CDR3 extends over 18 amino acids. After removal of 2 bases from V and 8 bases from J, the junction contained 17 bases not matched to a gene.

V usage is TRBV6-1 and J usage is TRBJ2-3, with 7 bases that match TRBD2. There are 14 residues in the CDR3. Germline V gene sequence: CDR1 MNHNS, CDR2 SASEGT. The ends lost 7 bases at V and 6 bases at J; junction bases unmatched: 10. The DNA for the CDR3 is TGTGCCAGCAACCCGGGAGGCCCCGGGGATACGCAGTATTTT. Residues: CASNPGGPGDTQYF.

The rearrangement uses TRBV28 and TRBJ2-7, with 8 positions matching TRBD2. V lost 4 bases and J lost 6; bases outside the gene matches: 8. Germline loops: CDR1 MDHEN, CDR2 SYDVKM. The CDR3 extends over 14 amino acids. The CDR3 loop reads CASSSGSLAGEQYF. The CDR3 DNA reads as TGTGCCAGCAGTTCCGGCTCCCTAGCGGGCGAGCAGTACTTC.

This rearrangement joins TRBV11-2 to TRBJ1-2, with TRBD1 identical over 9 bases. Trimming cost V 5 bases and J 3 bases; bases outside gene matches: 10. CDR3 size: 16 residues. The germline V gene has CDR1 SGHAT and CDR2 FQNNGV. CDR3 coding DNA: TGTGCCAGCAGCCCCTACGGGACAGGGAACGACTATGGCTACACCTTC. The encoded protein is CASSPYGTGNDYGYTF. The full variable domain, completed using reference TRBV11-2 and TRBJ1-2, is EAGVAQSPRYKIIEKRQSVAFWCNPISGHATLYWYQQILGQGPKLLIQFQNNGVVDDSQLPKDRFSAERLKGVDSTLKIQPAKLEDSAVYLCASSPYGTGNDYGYTFGSGTRLTVV.